This section outlines one T cell receptor beta chain sequence together with its context. What it binds is unknown. The treatment denotes: approximately 18 received Ad26.COV2.S at low or high dose, single or two shots; five or six received placebo; per-sample allocation not given. Specimens were obtained on day 63 following the first vaccine or placebo injection. Cohort 1b enrolled adults aged 18-55 years in Boston. The data originate from a study of Ad26.COV2.S vaccination and SARS-CoV-2 variants. Study-wide context: The donor belonged to the COV1001 Ad26.COV2.S trial arm. Regarding the study as a whole: Reportedly, after vaccination the spike-specific CD8+ and CD4+ T cell responses displayed substantial breadth.

The V segment lost 3 bases and the J segment 7 bases; nucleotides outside the gene matches: 3. The CDR3 has 12 amino acids. CDR1 and CDR2 (germline): SGDLS, YYNGEE. The assay was immunoSEQ multiplex PCR, and TCRdb's table has in-frame clones only and misses some. The repertoire holds some 320,000 clones, with over 80% as singletons. This sequence originates from a person between 18 and 59 years old who received the Ad26.COV2.S COVID-19 vaccine or a placebo. This specimen consisted of peripheral blood, obtained in a trial of Ad26.COV2.S vaccine versus placebo. The V gene is TRBV9, the J gene TRBJ2-7; TRBD1 aligns across 8 bases. CDR3 residues: CASSATGEEQYF. CDR3 bases: TGTGCCAGCAGCGCGACAGGGGAGGAGCAGTACTTC.